This T cell receptor beta chain was profiled in a study of cytomegalovirus exposure and HLA in healthy donors (dated by TCRdb to between 2016 and 2019). Turning to the overall study: A later analysis indicated that the 120 or so validation repertoires were generated on the platform also employed for the 700 or so repertoires of the first cohort. Along with the roughly 670-subject first cohort, a separate validation cohort of 120 different subjects was used. To predict cytomegalovirus infection status, the study combined high-throughput TCR immunosequencing, statistical association of individual TCRs with disease status, and machine learning. The aim of the study was to test whether cataloging public T cell receptors could identify signatures of past pathogen exposure.

Summary of the overall study and its limitations: The study listed 150 to 200 TCR beta chains as associated with cytomegalovirus. Subsequent analysis determined that TCRs grouped into clusters in the first cohort also showed a tendency toward co-occurrence across the approximately 110 validation repertoires, and about 93% of cluster scores exceeded 0. A later analysis had no HLA typing for the validation cohort, so co-occurrence there was scored across all 130 or so repertoires. Most TCR sequences were observed very rarely across donors, whereas some public TCRs were present in many individuals. The classifier was reported to diagnose cytomegalovirus status with high specificity and sensitivity in both the original and validation cohorts. According to the authors, the approach could potentially be generalized to other disease states and immunological phenotypes. In vitro tests confirmed that a few of the cytomegalovirus-associated TCR beta chains recognize cytomegalovirus antigens.

Library preparation was by the immunoSEQ multiplex PCR assay. The original pipeline was this. To diagnose cytomegalovirus status from the catalog of TCR beta chain sequences, a statistical classification framework was built. The immuneACCESS repertoire file appears here via TCRdb, limited to in-frame rearrangements. These files lack a portion of the clones; in checked studies, under half of the deficit traces to unresolved V genes, and the cause of the others is not known. D and trimming were read from the DNA, whereas the V and J calls and clone size are those reported in that table. The sample profile shows 150,000 to 250,000 clones; about 81% of them were found once. The top ten constitute around 1.2% of the sample. Ends trimmed: V by 6 bases, J by 3 bases; bases unmatched to a gene: 6. The CDR3, from cysteine to phenylalanine, totals 14 residues. CDR3 DNA only is kept here, 42 bases in frame from base 1. The germline V gene provides CDR1 MDHEN and CDR2 SYDVKM.

Donors formed part of the validation cohort, which comprised about 130 subjects and was distinct from the first cohort of 550 to 850 subjects. In regard to this clone: The antigen it binds to is not known. One base away there is no much larger clone; base qualities are not given.

This receptor was obtained from a woman aged 25 to 39 in good health and CMV-seronegative. What was sequenced was PBMCs. The chain uses TRBV28 and TRBJ1-1, with 8 central nucleotides matching TRBD1. The DNA sequence follows: TGTGCCAGCAGGGACAGGGAAAGATACACTGAAGCTTTCTTT. Protein translation: CASRDRERYTEAFF.